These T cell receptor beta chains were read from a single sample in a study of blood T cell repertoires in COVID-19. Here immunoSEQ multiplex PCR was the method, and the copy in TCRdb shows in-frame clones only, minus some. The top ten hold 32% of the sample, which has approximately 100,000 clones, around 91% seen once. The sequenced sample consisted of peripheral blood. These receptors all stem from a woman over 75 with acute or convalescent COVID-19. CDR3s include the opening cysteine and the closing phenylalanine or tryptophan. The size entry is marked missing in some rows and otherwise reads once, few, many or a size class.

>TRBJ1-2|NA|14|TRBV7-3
CASSPGTGFYGYTF
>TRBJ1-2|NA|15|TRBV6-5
CASSRSQSGYYGYTF
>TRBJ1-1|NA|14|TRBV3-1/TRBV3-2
CASSQGTGLTEAFF
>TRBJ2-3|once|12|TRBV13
CASSQGTDTQYF
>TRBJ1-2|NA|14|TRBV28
CASSLRVANYGYTF
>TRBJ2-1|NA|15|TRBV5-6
CASSWGQGSYNEQFF
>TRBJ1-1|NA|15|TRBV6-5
CASSRGGGENTEAFF
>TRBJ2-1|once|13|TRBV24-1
CATGSSSYNEQFF
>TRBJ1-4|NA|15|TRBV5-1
CASSLVGGSNEKLFF
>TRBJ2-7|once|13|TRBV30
CAWSSGQTYEQYF
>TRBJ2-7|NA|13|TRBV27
CASSQGQNYEQYF
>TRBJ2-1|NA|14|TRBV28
CASSSGGIGNEQFF
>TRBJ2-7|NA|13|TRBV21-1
CASSKDGAYEQYF
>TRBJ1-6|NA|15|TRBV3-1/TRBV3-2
CASSQGQGGNSPLHF
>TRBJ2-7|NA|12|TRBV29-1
CSVELSGYEQYF
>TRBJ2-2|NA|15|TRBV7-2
CASSFAGASTGELFF